Below, 14 T cell receptor beta chains from the same sample are listed, as sequenced in a study of cytomegalovirus exposure and HLA in healthy donors. Produced via immunoSEQ multiplex PCR; TCRdb's table is partial and in-frame only. The data hold 250,000 to 350,000 clones, with 88% observed a single time. Sequencing was performed on PBMCs. The receptors derive from a man under 40 in good health and CMV-seronegative.

The chain is built from TRBV4-1 and TRBJ1-5; D is unresolved. Trimming pared 0 bases from V and 6 bases from J, leaving 12 bases between. Germline V lookup: CDR1 MGHRA, CDR2 YSYEKL. CDR3 length: 15 residues. The CDR3, as DNA: TGCGCCAGCAGCCAAGATAGCCTAGCGATTCAGCCCCAGCATTTT. Its protein is CASSQDSLAIQPQHF.

This sequence joins TRBV6-5 and TRBJ1-5; tentatively, D is TRBD1 (5 bases). V was cut by 6 bases and J by 0 bases, with 12 bases left in between. There are 15 residues in the CDR3. Germline assignment: CDR1 MNHEY and CDR2 SVGAGI. The CDR3 bases are TGTGCCAGCAGCCACGGGGGGTATAGCAATCAGCCCCAGCATTTT. Translated, it gives CASSHGGYSNQPQHF.

The chain uses TRBV6-5 and TRBJ1-6; TRBD1 agrees at 10 bases. J lost 8 bases, V lost 2 bases, and 6 bases had no gene match. The length of the CDR3 is 16 residues. The V gene's germline CDR1 is MNHEY and CDR2 SVGAGI. In DNA, the CDR3 is TGTGCCAGCAGTTACACCTCCGGGACAGGGGATTCACCCCTCCACTTT. Amino acids: CASSYTSGTGDSPLHF.

The genes are TRBV4-1 and TRBJ2-4, with 7 bases identical to TRBD2. The CDR3 spans 16 residues. Losses at the gene ends were 3 bases for V and 0 bases for J; bases not matched to a gene: 5. The germline V gene encodes CDR1 MGHRA and CDR2 YSYEKL. DNA of the CDR3: TGCGCCAGCAGCCAGAGGGAGGGACTAGCCAAAAACATTCAGTACTTC. Its translation: CASSQREGLAKNIQYF.

This rearrangement joins TRBV18 to TRBJ1-2; 7 bases line up with TRBD1. Unmatched junction bases numbered 11, after V lost 1 base and J lost 6 bases. Looked up from germline, CDR1 is KGHSH and CDR2 is LQKENI. The CDR3 totals 16 residues. Here the CDR3 DNA reads TGTGCCAGCTCACCACTTGACAGGGCGGGCCGGCATGGCTACACCTTC. Protein sequence: CASSPLDRAGRHGYTF.

This clone was picked up one time. V usage is TRBV6-5 and J usage is TRBJ1-1; a weak D match, TRBD1 (6 bases). The CDR3 has 16 residues. Per germline, CDR1 MNHEY and CDR2 SVGAGI. V was cut by 2 bases and J by 4 bases, with 17 bases left in between. CDR3 sequence: CASSYDYRERGTEAFF. CDR3 coding DNA: TGTGCCAGCAGTTACGACTACAGGGAGAGAGGCACTGAAGCTTTCTTT.

The rearrangement links TRBV7-9 to TRBJ2-7, with 7 positions matching TRBD1. V lost 4 bases to trimming and J lost 5 bases; unmatched junction nucleotides: 8. The CDR3 covers 14 residues. Germline-derived CDR1 and CDR2 are SEHNR and FQNEAQ (reference sequence). CDR3 amino acids: CASSSPRQGHEQYF. The CDR3 DNA sequence: TGTGCCAGCAGCTCGCCGCGACAGGGACACGAGCAGTACTTC.

The chain is built from TRBV18 and TRBJ1-2; D not certain. With 4 bases removed from V and 3 bases from J, the gap between germline ends came to 15 bases. The CDR3 spans 15 residues. Germline loops: CDR1 KGHSH, CDR2 LQKENI. CDR3 amino acids: CASSLEFSRDYGYTF. Written as DNA, the CDR3 is TGTGCCAGCTCACTAGAATTCTCGCGGGACTATGGCTACACCTTC.

This clone was counted between two and nine times. V gene TRBV9 combines with J gene TRBJ1-5, with D unclear. Germline V CDR1 and CDR2: SGDLS, YYNGEE. Between the trimmed V and J ends, which lost 0 bases and 6 bases, there was a span of 10 bases. The CDR3 length is 14 residues. CDR3 region: CASSVGREGQPQHF. In DNA form, the CDR3 reads TGTGCCAGCAGCGTAGGGAGGGAGGGTCAGCCCCAGCATTTT.

The J gene is TRBJ1-2, the V gene TRBV6-4; no reliable D call. The CDR3 totals 14 residues. Trimming removed 3 bases at V and 6 bases at J, with 14 bases between. Germline CDR1 reads MRHNA; CDR2 reads SNTAGT. The CDR3 DNA is TGTGCCAGCAGTGAAGATCCGACTTACGATGGCTACACCTTC. Amino acids: CASSEDPTYDGYTF.

V usage is TRBV5-5 and J usage is TRBJ2-7; D call uncertain. CDR1 and CDR2 (germline): SGHKS, YYEKEE (reference sequence). This CDR3 is built from 15 residues. V was trimmed by 0 bases and J by 0 bases, leaving 10 bases between them. As DNA, the CDR3 is TGTGCCAGCAGCTTGGCGTTTGTGAGCTCCTACGAGCAGTACTTC. This codes for CASSLAFVSSYEQYF.

CDR3 in DNA: TGTGCCAGCCGCGCCCGGGACATGCAGTACTTC. This codes for CASRARDMQYF. The V gene is TRBV6-1, the J gene TRBJ2-7; D possibly corresponds to TRBD1 (6 bases). CDR3 length equals 11 residues. The V and J ends lost 8 bases and 9 bases respectively, with 14 bases between them. The germline V gene has CDR1 MNHNS and CDR2 SASEGT.

This clone was observed a handful of times. The gene calls are TRBV10-3 and TRBJ2-7, with 9 bases matching TRBD2. The germline gives CDR1 ENHRY, CDR2 SYGVKD. The ends lost 2 bases at V and 3 bases at J; junction bases unmatched: 5. The CDR3 has 15 amino acids. CDR3 coding DNA: TGTGCCATCAGTGAGGGCGGGGGGGTAGTCTACGAGCAGTACTTC. Protein product: CAISEGGGVVYEQYF.

V is TRBV7-2 and J is TRBJ1-6; TRBD1 matches 7 bases. CDR1 and CDR2 from the germline V gene are SGHTA and FQGNSA. The CDR3 runs to 16 residues. The J segment lost 9 bases and the V segment lost 4 bases, leaving 12 bases of the junction unmatched. CDR3 DNA: TGTGCCAGCAGCTCTTCCCCTACGAGACAGGGTTCACCCCTCCACTTT. The encoded protein is CASSSSPTRQGSPLHF.